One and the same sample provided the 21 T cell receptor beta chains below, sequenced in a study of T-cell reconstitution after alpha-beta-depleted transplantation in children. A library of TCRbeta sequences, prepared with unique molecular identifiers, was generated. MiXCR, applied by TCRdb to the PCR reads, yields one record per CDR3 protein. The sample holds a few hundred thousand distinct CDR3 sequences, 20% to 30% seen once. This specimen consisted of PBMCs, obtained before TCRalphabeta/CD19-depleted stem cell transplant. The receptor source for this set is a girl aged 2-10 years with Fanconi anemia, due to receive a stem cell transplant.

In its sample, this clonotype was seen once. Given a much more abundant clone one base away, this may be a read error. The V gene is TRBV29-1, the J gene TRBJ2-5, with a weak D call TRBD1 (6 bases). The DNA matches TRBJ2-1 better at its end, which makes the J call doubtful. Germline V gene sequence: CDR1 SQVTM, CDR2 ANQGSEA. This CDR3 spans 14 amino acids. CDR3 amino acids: CSVEDTGRQETQFF. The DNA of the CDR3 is TGCAGCGTTGAAGACACAGGGAGACAAGAGACCCAGTTCTTC.

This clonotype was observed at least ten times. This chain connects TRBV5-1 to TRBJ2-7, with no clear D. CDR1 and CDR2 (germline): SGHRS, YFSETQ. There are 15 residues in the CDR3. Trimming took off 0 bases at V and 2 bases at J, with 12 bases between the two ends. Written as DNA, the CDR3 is TGCGCCAGCAGCTTGGTCGGCTTCCCCGCCTACGAGCAGTACTTC. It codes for CASSLVGFPAYEQYF.

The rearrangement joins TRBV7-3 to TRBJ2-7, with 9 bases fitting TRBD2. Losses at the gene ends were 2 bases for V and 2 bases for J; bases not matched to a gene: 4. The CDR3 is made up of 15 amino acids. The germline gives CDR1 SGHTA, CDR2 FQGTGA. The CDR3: CASSLQSGGPYEQYF. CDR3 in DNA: TGTGCCAGCAGCTTACAGAGCGGGGGGCCCTACGAGCAGTACTTC.

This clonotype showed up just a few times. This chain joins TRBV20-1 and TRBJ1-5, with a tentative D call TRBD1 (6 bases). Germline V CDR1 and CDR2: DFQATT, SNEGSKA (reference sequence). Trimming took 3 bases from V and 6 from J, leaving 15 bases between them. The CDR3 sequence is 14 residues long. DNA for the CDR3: TGCAGTGCTAGCCCGACAGGTGCTATTCAGCCCCAGCATTTT. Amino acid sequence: CSASPTGAIQPQHF.

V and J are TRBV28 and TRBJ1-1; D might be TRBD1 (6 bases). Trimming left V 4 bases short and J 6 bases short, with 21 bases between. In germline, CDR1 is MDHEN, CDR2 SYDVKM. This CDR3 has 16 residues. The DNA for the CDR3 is TGTGCCAGCAGTTCACTCGTTCAGGGGAAGAGGGCTGAAGCTTTCTTT. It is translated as CASSSLVQGKRAEAFF.

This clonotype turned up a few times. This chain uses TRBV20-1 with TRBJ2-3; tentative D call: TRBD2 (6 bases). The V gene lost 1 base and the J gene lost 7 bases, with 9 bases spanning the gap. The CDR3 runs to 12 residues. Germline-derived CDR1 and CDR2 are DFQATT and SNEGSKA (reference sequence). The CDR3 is CSARVGGYTQYF. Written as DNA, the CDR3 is TGCAGTGCTAGAGTTGGGGGGTATACGCAGTATTTT.

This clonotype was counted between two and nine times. The CDR3 nucleotides read TGTGCCAGCAGTGAAGGTTGGGCTAGCGGGATGTACAATGAGCAGTTCTTC. Translating it yields CASSEGWASGMYNEQFF. This chain connects TRBV6-1 to TRBJ2-1, with TRBD2 matching 9 bases. The germline gives CDR1 MNHNS, CDR2 SASEGT. This CDR3 is 17 amino acids long. The junction had 8 bases not matched to a gene; V was cut back by 1 base and J by 4 bases.

CDR3 sequence reads: CASSLVAGLETQYF. The CDR3 DNA sequence: TGTGCCAGCAGCTTAGTGGCAGGGTTGGAGACCCAGTACTTC. The V and J genes are TRBV7-7 and TRBJ2-5; weak D call: TRBD1 (5 bases). The germline V gene encodes CDR1 SSHAT and CDR2 FNYEAQ (reference sequence). This CDR3 has 14 residues. V was shortened by 1 base and J by 5 bases, with 11 bases between the two germline ends.

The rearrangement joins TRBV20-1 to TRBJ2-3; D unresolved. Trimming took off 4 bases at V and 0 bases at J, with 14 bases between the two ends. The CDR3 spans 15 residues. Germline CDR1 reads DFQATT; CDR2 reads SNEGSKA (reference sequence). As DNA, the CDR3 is TGCAGTGCTACCCGGACGGCAACTAGCACAGATACGCAGTATTTT. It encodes CSATRTATSTDTQYF.

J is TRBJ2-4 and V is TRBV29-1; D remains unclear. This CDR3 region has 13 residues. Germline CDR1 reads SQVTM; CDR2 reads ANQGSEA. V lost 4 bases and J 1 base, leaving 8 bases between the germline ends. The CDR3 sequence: CSVAVLAKNIQYF. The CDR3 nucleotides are TGCAGCGTTGCAGTTCTGGCCAAAAACATTCAGTACTTC.

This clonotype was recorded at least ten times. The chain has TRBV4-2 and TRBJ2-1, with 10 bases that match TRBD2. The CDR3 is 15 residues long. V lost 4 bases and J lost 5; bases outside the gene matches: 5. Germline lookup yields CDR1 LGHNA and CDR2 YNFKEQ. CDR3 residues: CASSLRTSGNNEQFF. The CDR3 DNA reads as TGTGCCAGCAGCCTCCGGACTAGCGGCAACAATGAGCAGTTCTTC.

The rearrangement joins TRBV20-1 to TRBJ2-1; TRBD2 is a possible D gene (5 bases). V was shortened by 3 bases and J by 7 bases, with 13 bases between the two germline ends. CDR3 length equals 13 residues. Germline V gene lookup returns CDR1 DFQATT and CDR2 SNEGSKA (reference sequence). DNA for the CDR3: TGCAGTGCTAGCCTGTCTAGCTGGAATGAGCAGTTCTTC. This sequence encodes CSASLSSWNEQFF.

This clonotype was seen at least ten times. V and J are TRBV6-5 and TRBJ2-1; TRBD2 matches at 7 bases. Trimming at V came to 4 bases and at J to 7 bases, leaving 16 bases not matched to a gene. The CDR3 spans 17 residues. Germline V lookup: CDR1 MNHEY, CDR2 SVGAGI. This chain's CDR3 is CASSWRPGGGKINEQFF. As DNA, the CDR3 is TGTGCCAGCAGTTGGCGACCCGGGGGAGGGAAAATTAATGAGCAGTTCTTC.

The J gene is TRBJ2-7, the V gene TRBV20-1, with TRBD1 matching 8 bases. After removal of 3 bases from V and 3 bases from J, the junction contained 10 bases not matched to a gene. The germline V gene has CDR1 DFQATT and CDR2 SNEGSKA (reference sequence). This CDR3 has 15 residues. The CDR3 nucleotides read TGCAGTGCTAGTTCACCACGGACAGGGAACTACGAGCAGTACTTC. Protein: CSASSPRTGNYEQYF.

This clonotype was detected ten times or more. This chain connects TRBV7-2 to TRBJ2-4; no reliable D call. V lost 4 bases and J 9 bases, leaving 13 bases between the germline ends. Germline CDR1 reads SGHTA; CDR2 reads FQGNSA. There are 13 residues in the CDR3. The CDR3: CASSSQQSFIQYF. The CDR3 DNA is TGTGCCAGCAGCTCCCAACAGTCGTTCATTCAGTACTTC. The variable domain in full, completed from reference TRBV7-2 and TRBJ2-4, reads GAGVSQSPSNKVTEKGKDVELRCDPISGHTALYWYRQSLGQGLEFLIYFQGNSAPDKSGLPSDRFSAERTGGSVSTLTIQRTQQEDSAVYLCASSSQQSFIQYFGAGTRLSVL.

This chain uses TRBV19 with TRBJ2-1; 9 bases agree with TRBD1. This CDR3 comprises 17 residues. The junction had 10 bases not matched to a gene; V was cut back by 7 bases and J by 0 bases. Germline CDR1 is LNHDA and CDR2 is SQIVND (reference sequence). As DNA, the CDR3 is TGTGCCAGTACGGGACAGGGCGGCCAGAGCTCCTACAATGAGCAGTTCTTC. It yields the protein CASTGQGGQSSYNEQFF.

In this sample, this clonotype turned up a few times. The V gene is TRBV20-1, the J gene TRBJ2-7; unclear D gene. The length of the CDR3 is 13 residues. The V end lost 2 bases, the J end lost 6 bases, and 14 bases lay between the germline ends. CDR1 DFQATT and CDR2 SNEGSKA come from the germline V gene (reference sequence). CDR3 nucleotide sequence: TGCAGTGCTAGATCGCCATCGAGCGCCGAGCAGTACTTC. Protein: CSARSPSSAEQYF.

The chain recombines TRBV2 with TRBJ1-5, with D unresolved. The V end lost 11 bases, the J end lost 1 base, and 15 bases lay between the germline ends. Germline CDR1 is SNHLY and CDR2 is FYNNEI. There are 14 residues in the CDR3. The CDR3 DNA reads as TGTGCCTGCTGTTTTAGCCTAAGCAATCAGCCCCAGCATTTT. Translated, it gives CACCFSLSNQPQHF.

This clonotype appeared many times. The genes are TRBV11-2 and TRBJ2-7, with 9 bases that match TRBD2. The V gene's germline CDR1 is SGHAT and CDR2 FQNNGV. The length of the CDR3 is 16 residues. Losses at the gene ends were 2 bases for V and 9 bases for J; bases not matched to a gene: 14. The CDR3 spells CASSLSGASGMRVQYF. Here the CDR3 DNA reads TGTGCCAGCAGCTTATCTGGGGCTAGCGGGATGAGGGTGCAGTACTTC.

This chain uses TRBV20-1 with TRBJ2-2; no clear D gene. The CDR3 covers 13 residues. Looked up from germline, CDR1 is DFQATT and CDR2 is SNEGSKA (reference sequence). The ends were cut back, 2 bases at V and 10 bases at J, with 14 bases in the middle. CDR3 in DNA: TGCAGTGCTAGAAATTTAGACGCTTTGGAGCTGTTTTTT. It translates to CSARNLDALELFF.

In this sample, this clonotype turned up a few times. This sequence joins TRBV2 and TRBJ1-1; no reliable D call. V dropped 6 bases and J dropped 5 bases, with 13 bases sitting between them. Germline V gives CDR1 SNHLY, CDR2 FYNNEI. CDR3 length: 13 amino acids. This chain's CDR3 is CASSPDIRTEAFF. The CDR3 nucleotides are TGTGCCAGCAGCCCTGATATCAGGACTGAAGCTTTCTTT. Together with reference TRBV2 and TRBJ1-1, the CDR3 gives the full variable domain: EPEVTQTPSHQVTQMGQEVILRCVPISNHLYFYWYRQILGQKVEFLVSFYNNEISEKSEIFDDQFSVERPDGSNFTLKIRSTKLEDSAMYFCASSPDIRTEAFFGQGTRLTVV.